This T cell receptor beta chain was sequenced during a study of vaccination effects on CD4 cells after COVID-19. The CDR3 covers 14 residues. V shed 5 bases and J shed 8 bases, with 18 bases lying between them. Germline CDR1 reads MNHEY; CDR2 reads SVGEGT. Only in-frame clones appear in the TCRdb table, and some are missing; sequencing was by immunoSEQ multiplex PCR. There are some 70,000 clones in the sample; approximately 80% occur only once, and roughly 1.2% lies in the top ten. Pools of viral peptides were used by the ViraFEST assay to expand antigen-specific CD4+ T cells ahead of sequencing. At the end of less than 12 days of culture, CD4+ T cells were isolated. Two-dose vaccination with either BNT162b2 or mRNA-1273 was given to the participants. In regard to this clone: Its antigen is unknown.

The source material was CD4+ T cells from PBMCs cultured with HCoV-229E spike peptides, sampled after COVID-19 vaccination. The J gene is TRBJ1-2, the V gene TRBV6-2 or TRBV6-3; D uncertain. The sequence was obtained from a human donor who received a COVID-19 vaccine. The CDR3 is CASSAHWGNSGYTF. CDR3 nucleotides: TGTGCCAGCAGTGCCCACTGGGGTAATAGCGGCTACACCTTC.